The next 15 T cell receptor beta chains were all read from a single sample in a study of regulatory T cells in long-lasting Graves disease. Relying on iRepertoire HTBI primers and Arm-PCR of CDR3 regions, the team built TCR beta libraries. A single record per CDR3 protein comes from TCRdb applying MiXCR to the multiplex PCR reads. Of almost 350,000 distinct CDR3 sequences in the sample, roughly a fifth were seen once. Time point denoted: persistent/refractory GD, antithyroid drugs over 5 years with positive TRAb. PBMCs were the source of the RNA used for TCR sequencing. The sequences come from peripheral blood mononuclear cells (PBMCs), collected when the disease was refractory, from a patient treated with antithyroid drugs. The receptors were gathered from a female donor with Graves disease.

This clonotype has ten or more counts. The J gene is TRBJ2-5, the V gene TRBV20-1; 8 nucleotides line up with TRBD1. Germline loops: CDR1 DFQATT, CDR2 SNEGSKA (reference sequence). V lost 1 base to trimming and J lost 4 bases; unmatched junction nucleotides: 5. This CDR3 spans 14 amino acids. CDR3 coding DNA: TGCAGTGCTAGAGGGCAGGGGGCGGCAGAGACCCAGTACTTC. Amino acid sequence: CSARGQGAAETQYF.

The rearrangement joins TRBV18 to TRBJ2-7, with D perhaps matching TRBD1 or TRBD2 (5 bases each). Germline V gene sequence: CDR1 KGHSH, CDR2 LQKENI. Trimming took off 0 bases at V and 3 bases at J, with 6 bases between the two ends. The CDR3 has 13 amino acids. The CDR3 DNA sequence: TGTGCCAGCTCACCACCGAGGGGCTACGAGCAGTACTTC. It is translated as CASSPPRGYEQYF. The full variable domain, completed using reference TRBV18 and TRBJ2-7, is NAGVMQNPRHLVRRRGQEARLRCSPMKGHSHVYWYRQLPEEGLKFMVYLQKENIIDESGMPKERFSAEFPKEGPSILRIQQVVRGDSAAYFCASSPPRGYEQYFGPGTRLTVT.

This clonotype has more than one count but fewer than ten. The J gene is TRBJ1-2, the V gene TRBV7-8, with D unresolved. Germline V gene lookup returns CDR1 SGHVS and CDR2 FQNEAQ. There are 16 residues in the CDR3. Between the trimmed V and J ends, which lost 3 bases and 0 bases, there was a span of 14 bases. The CDR3 DNA is TGTGCCAGCAGCTTTCATACAAGGCTACCTAACTATGGCTACACCTTC. Protein product: CASSFHTRLPNYGYTF. Supplemented by reference TRBV7-8 and TRBJ1-2, the full variable domain reads GAGVSQSPRYKVAKRGQDVALRCDPISGHVSLFWYQQALGQGPEFLTYFQNEAQLDKSGLPSDRFFAERPEGSVSTLKIQRTQQEDSAVYLCASSFHTRLPNYGYTFGSGTRLTVV.

This clonotype showed up many times. V usage is TRBV2 and J usage is TRBJ2-4; possible D gene TRBD2, 6 bases. The CDR3 has 14 residues. The V and J ends lost 2 bases and 4 bases respectively, with 9 bases between them. CDR1 is SNHLY and CDR2 is FYNNEI in the germline V gene. CDR3 in DNA: TGTGCCAGCAGTGAACGGCGGGGAAAAAACATTCAGTACTTC. Residues: CASSERRGKNIQYF.

This clonotype appeared many times. The rearrangement joins TRBV27 to TRBJ1-2; 8 bases are a match to TRBD1. The V gene's germline CDR1 is MNHEY and CDR2 SMNVEV (reference sequence). The V and J ends lost 6 bases and 5 bases, in that order; junction bases with no gene match: 11. The CDR3 runs to 15 residues. CDR3 sequence (DNA): TGTGCCAGCAGGGCCCCCAGGGGGCGAGGGTATGGCTACACCTTC. It specifies CASRAPRGRGYGYTF.

The chain carries TRBV11-2 and TRBJ1-2; 11 nucleotides agree with TRBD1. The germline V gene has CDR1 SGHAT and CDR2 FQNNGV. V lost 4 bases and J lost 3; bases outside the gene matches: 13. CDR3 length equals 18 residues. The CDR3 protein is CASSSWTGGLQRHYGYTF. Here the CDR3 DNA reads TGTGCCAGCAGCTCCTGGACAGGGGGCTTGCAGCGTCACTATGGCTACACCTTC.

This clonotype showed up many times. The J gene is TRBJ1-6, the V gene TRBV2, with D perhaps TRBD1 (6 bases). Deletions cut 3 bases from V and 10 bases from J, with 13 bases between. The CDR3 contains 14 residues. The germline V gene encodes CDR1 SNHLY and CDR2 FYNNEI. The CDR3 DNA sequence: TGTGCCAGCAGTGAGGGACAATCGAGCTCACCCCTCCACTTT. Translating it yields CASSEGQSSSPLHF.

This clonotype was counted ten times or more. The rearrangement uses TRBV7-9 and TRBJ1-2; 7 positions agree with TRBD1. J gave up 4 bases and V 5 bases, and 4 bases lay outside the gene matches. This CDR3 contains 13 residues. Germline V CDR1 and CDR2: SEHNR, FQNEAQ (reference sequence). CDR3 sequence (DNA): TGTGCCAGCAGCCAGACAGGGACCTATGGCTACACCTTC. This codes for CASSQTGTYGYTF. Combining the CDR3 with reference TRBV7-9 and TRBJ1-2 gives the whole variable domain DTGVSQNPRHKITKRGQNVTFRCDPISEHNRLYWYRQTLGQGPEFLTYFQNEAQLEKSRLLSDRFSAERPKGSFSTLEIQRTEQGDSAMYLCASSQTGTYGYTFGSGTRLTVV.

This clonotype was counted at least ten times. The rearrangement joins TRBV7-2 to TRBJ1-6; the match to TRBD1 covers 7 bases. The CDR3 extends over 15 amino acids. The ends lost 1 base at V and 8 bases at J; junction bases unmatched: 5. Germline CDR1 and CDR2: SGHTA and FQGNSA. In DNA form, the CDR3 reads TGTGCCAGCAGCTTAGAGGGGGCTGGGTATTCACCCCTCCACTTT. Its protein product is CASSLEGAGYSPLHF.

This clonotype was found many times. This chain links TRBV7-2 with TRBJ2-7; D is undetermined. There are 14 residues in the CDR3. Germline V gene data show CDR1 as SGHTA and CDR2 as FQGNSA. Trimming removed 10 bases at V and 1 base at J, with 17 bases between. The CDR3 sequence is CATSPEGYSYEQYF. The DNA of the CDR3 is TGTGCCACTTCCCCGGAAGGGTATTCCTACGAGCAGTACTTC.

This clonotype has more than one count but fewer than ten. The chain couples TRBV30 to TRBJ2-5; D is uncertain. Per germline, CDR1 GTSNPN and CDR2 SVGIG (reference sequence). V was pared by 0 bases and J by 14 bases, with 13 bases between. The CDR3 extends over 11 amino acids. The CDR3 loop is CAWSVGSASYF. In DNA, the CDR3 is TGTGCCTGGAGTGTAGGGTCGGCCTCCTACTTC. Using reference TRBV30 and TRBJ2-5 for the parts outside the CDR3, the full variable domain is SQTIHQWPATLVQPVGSPLSLECTVEGTSNPNLYWYRQAAGRGLQLLFYSVGIGQISSEVPQNLSASRPQDRQFILSSKKLLLSDSGFYLCAWSVGSASYFGPGTRLLVL.

This clonotype occurred many times. The CDR3 DNA reads as TGTGCCAGCAGCTTCGACAACCGACAAGAGACCCAGTACTTC. It translates to CASSFDNRQETQYF. The chain combines TRBV11-2 with TRBJ2-5; unclear D gene. CDR1 is SGHAT and CDR2 is FQNNGV in the germline V gene. The CDR3 totals 14 residues. Trimming left V 3 bases short and J 2 bases short, with 10 bases between. The full variable domain, with the rest looked up from reference TRBV11-2 and TRBJ2-5, is EAGVAQSPRYKIIEKRQSVAFWCNPISGHATLYWYQQILGQGPKLLIQFQNNGVVDDSQLPKDRFSAERLKGVDSTLKIQPAKLEDSAVYLCASSFDNRQETQYFGPGTRLLVL.

The J gene is TRBJ2-2, the V gene TRBV18; the D is unclear. Trimming left V 4 bases short and J 2 bases short, with 11 bases between. The CDR3 is 15 residues long. Looked up from germline, CDR1 is KGHSH and CDR2 is LQKENI. CDR3 sequence reads: CASSQNAGNTGELFF. CDR3 nucleotides: TGTGCCAGCTCACAAAACGCCGGTAACACCGGGGAGCTGTTTTTT.

This clonotype was recorded at least ten times. The chain recombines TRBV12-5 with TRBJ1-1, with TRBD1 matching over 11 bases. Trimming at V came to 9 bases and at J to 0 bases, leaving 9 bases not matched to a gene. CDR3 length equals 16 residues. The germline V gene has CDR1 LGHNT and CDR2 FRNRAP. The chain's CDR3 is CARDRDRGVMNTEAFF. Written as DNA, the CDR3 is TGTGCTAGGGACCGGGACAGGGGGGTGATGAACACTGAAGCTTTCTTT.

The rearrangement joins TRBV27 to TRBJ1-6; TRBD1 might be the D (5 bases). CDR1 is MNHEY and CDR2 is SMNVEV in the germline V gene (reference sequence). Trimming pared 5 bases from V and 0 bases from J, leaving 11 bases between. The CDR3 is made up of 16 amino acids. The CDR3 here is CASSKTVSSYNSPLHF. The DNA of the CDR3 is TGTGCCAGCAGTAAGACAGTGAGCTCCTATAATTCACCCCTCCACTTT.